This paragraph reports one T cell receptor (beta chain). This record comes from a study of blood T cell repertoires in COVID-19. Study-level information: Sites in the United States, Italy and Spain provided acute and convalescent COVID-19 samples. T cells, B-cell-depleted T cells, or PBMCs supplied cDNA or gDNA.

The CDR3 runs 15 residues. V shed 8 bases, J shed 1 base, and the junction held 11 bases outside the gene matches. Germline CDR1 reads SQVTM; CDR2 reads ANQGSEA. Methods used by the authors: Amplification from reference gene primers served as the basis for estimated nucleated cell counts. Assay: immunoSEQ multiplex PCR; the TCRdb copy retains only in-frame clones and omits some. V and J calls and clone size are those listed in that table; D and trimming were worked out from the DNA. Of under 300,000 clones listed, roughly 80% are singletons. Sample: peripheral blood. This clonotype was obtained from a woman aged 18-35 years with acute or convalescent COVID-19. The rearrangement links TRBV29-1 to TRBJ2-5; 9 bases map to TRBD1. DNA of the CDR3: TGCAGCTCCTCTCGCGGGACAGGGCCCCAAGAGACCCAGTACTTC. This codes for CSSSRGTGPQETQYF.